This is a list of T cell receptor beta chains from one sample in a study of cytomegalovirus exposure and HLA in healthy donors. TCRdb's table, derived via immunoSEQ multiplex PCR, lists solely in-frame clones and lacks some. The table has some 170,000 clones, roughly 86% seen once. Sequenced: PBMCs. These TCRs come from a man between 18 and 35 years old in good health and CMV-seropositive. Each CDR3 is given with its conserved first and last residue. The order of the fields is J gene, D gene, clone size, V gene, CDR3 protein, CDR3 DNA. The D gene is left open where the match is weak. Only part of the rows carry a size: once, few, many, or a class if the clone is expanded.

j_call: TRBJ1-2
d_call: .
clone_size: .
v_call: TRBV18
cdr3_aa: CASSSRTASFYGYTF
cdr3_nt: TGTGCCAGCTCATCCCGGACAGCCTCATTCTATGGCTACACCTTC

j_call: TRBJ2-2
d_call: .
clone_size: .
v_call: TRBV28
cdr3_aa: CASTPGGELFF
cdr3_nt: TGTGCCAGCACCCCCGGCGGGGAGCTGTTTTTT

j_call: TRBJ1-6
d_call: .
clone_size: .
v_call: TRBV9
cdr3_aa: CASSYSQGGNSPLHF
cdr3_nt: TGTGCCAGCAGCTACTCACAGGGCGGTAATTCACCCCTCCACTTT

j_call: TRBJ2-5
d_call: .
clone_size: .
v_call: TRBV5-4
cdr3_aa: CAFSIEWQETQYF
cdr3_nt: TGTGCCTTTTCCATTGAGTGGCAAGAGACCCAGTACTTC

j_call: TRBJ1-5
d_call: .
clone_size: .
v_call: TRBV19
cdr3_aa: CASSFRDQPQHF
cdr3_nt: TGTGCCAGTAGTTTCAGGGATCAGCCCCAGCATTTT

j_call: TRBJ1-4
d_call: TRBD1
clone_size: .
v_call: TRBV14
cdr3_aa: CASSQAGGNEKLFF
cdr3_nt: TGTGCCAGCAGCCAAGCAGGGGGTAATGAAAAACTGTTTTTT

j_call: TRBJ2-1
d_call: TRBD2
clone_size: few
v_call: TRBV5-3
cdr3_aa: CARSSLTSGEHNEQFF
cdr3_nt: TGTGCCAGAAGCTCCTTAACTAGCGGGGAGCACAATGAGCAGTTCTTC

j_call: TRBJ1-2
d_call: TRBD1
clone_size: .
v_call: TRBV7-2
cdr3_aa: CASSLSTGGTGYTF
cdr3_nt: TGTGCCAGCAGCTTAAGTACAGGGGGCACTGGCTACACCTTC

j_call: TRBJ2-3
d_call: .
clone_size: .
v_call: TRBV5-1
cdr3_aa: CASSLEGGDTQYF
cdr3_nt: TGCGCCAGCAGCTTGGAAGGGGGTGATACGCAGTATTTT

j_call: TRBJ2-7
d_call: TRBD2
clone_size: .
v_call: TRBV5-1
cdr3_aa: CASSLEAGVTYEQYF
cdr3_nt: TGCGCCAGCAGCTTGGAGGCGGGAGTAACCTACGAGCAGTACTTC

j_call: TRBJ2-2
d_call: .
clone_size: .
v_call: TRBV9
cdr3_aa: CASSDRGGVGQPRDTGELFF
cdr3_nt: TGTGCCAGCAGCGATAGGGGGGGGGTAGGACAGCCGAGGGACACCGGGGAGCTGTTTTTT

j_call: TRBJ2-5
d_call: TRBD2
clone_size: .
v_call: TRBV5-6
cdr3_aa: CASSLVGEGLETQYF
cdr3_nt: TGTGCCAGCAGCTTGGTGGGGGAGGGCCTGGAGACCCAGTACTTC

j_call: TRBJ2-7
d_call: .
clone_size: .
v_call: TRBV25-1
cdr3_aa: CASSGTQGGDYEQYF
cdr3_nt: TGTGCCAGCAGTGGGACCCAGGGGGGCGACTACGAGCAGTACTTC

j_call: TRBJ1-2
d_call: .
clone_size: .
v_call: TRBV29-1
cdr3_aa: CSVVGGDGYTF
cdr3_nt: TGCAGCGTTGTAGGGGGAGATGGCTACACCTTC

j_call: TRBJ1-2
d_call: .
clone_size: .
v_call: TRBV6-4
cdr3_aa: CASSDGETGSGYGYTF
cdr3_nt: TGTGCCAGCAGTGACGGCGAGACTGGGTCGGGCTATGGCTACACCTTC

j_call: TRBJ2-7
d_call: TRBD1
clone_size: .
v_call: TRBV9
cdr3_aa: CASSVGQGAYEQYF
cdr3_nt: TGTGCCAGCAGCGTAGGGCAGGGGGCCTACGAGCAGTACTTC

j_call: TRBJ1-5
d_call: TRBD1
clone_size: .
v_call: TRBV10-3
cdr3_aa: CASATGTVNQPQHF
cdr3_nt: TGTGCCAGCGCCACAGGGACAGTCAATCAGCCCCAGCATTTT

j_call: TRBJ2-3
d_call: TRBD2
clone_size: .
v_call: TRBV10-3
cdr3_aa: CAISAREGTDTQYF
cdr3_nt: TGTGCCATCAGTGCCAGGGAGGGAACAGATACGCAGTATTTT

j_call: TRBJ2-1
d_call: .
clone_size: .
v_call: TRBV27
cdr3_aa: CASSLAGSGEQFF
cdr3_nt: TGTGCCAGCAGTTTAGCAGGGTCCGGTGAGCAGTTCTTC

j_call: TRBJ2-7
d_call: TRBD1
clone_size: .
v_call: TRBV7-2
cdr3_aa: CASSPNTGGSYEQYF
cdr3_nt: TGTGCCAGCAGCCCAAATACAGGGGGGAGCTACGAGCAGTACTTC

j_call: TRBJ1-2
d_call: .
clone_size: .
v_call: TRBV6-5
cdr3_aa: CASSYRGQTSIYGYTF
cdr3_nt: TGTGCCAGCAGTTACAGAGGGCAGACATCAATCTATGGCTACACCTTC

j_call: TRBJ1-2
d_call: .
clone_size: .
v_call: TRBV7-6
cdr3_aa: CASSLGQGGYGYTF
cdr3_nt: TGTGCCAGCAGCTTGGGCCAGGGAGGCTATGGCTACACCTTC

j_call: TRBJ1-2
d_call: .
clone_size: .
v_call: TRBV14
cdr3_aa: CASSQAGTFPSGYTF
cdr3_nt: TGTGCCAGCAGCCAAGCCGGGACTTTCCCGTCGGGCTACACCTTC

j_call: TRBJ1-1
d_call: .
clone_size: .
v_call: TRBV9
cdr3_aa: CASSVAGTEAFF
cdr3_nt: TGTGCCAGCAGCGTAGCAGGGACTGAAGCTTTCTTT

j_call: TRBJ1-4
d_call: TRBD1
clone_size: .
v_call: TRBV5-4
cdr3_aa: CASSRDRVTNEKLFF
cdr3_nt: TGTGCCAGCAGCAGGGACAGGGTAACTAATGAAAAACTGTTTTTT

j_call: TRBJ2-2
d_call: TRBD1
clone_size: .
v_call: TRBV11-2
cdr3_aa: CASSFRGPNTGELFF
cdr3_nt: TGTGCCAGCAGCTTTAGGGGGCCGAACACCGGGGAGCTGTTTTTT

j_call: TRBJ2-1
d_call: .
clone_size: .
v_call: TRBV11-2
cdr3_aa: CASSLGGAYEQFF
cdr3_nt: TGTGCCAGCAGCTTAGGCGGAGCCTATGAGCAGTTCTTC

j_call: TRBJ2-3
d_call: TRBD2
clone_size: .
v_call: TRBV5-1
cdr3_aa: CASSWGGGGTDTQYF
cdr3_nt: TGCGCCAGCAGCTGGGGCGGGGGGGGCACAGATACGCAGTATTTT

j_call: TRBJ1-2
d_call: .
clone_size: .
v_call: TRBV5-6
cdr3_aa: CASSLDFPGGYTF
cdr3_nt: TGTGCCAGCTCCCTGGACTTTCCTGGTGGCTACACCTTC

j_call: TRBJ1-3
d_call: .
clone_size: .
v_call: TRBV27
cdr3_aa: CASSLRSSGNTIYF
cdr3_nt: TGTGCCAGCAGTTTAAGGAGCTCTGGAAACACCATATATTTT

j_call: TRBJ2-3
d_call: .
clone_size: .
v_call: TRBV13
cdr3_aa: CASSLTRDTQYF
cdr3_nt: TGTGCCAGCAGCTTAACACGCGATACGCAGTATTTT

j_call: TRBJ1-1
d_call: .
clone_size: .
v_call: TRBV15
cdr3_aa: CATSAGVNTEAFF
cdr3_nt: TGTGCCACCAGCGCAGGGGTGAACACTGAAGCTTTCTTT

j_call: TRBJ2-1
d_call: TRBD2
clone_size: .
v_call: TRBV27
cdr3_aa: CASSGTRGANEQFF
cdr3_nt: TGTGCCAGCAGCGGGACTAGGGGGGCCAATGAGCAGTTCTTC

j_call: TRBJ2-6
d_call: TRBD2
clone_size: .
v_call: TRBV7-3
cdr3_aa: CASSRTSAGANVLTF
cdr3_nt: TGTGCCAGCAGCCGTACTAGCGCTGGGGCCAACGTCCTGACTTTC

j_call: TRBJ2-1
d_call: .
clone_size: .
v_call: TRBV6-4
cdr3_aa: CASSERGKDYNEQFF
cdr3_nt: TGTGCCAGCAGTGAGAGGGGGAAAGATTACAATGAGCAGTTCTTC

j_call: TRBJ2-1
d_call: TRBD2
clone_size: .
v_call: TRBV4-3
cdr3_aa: CASSQDLTSGGVTEQFF
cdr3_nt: TGCGCCAGCAGCCAAGATCTGACTAGCGGGGGGGTGACTGAGCAGTTCTTC

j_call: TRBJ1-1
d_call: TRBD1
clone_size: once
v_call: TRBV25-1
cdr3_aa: CASSYQGGRTEAFF
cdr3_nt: TGTGCCAGCAGTTATCAGGGGGGACGTACTGAAGCTTTCTTT

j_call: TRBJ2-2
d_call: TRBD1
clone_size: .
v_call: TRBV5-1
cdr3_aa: CASSVGQGAGELFF
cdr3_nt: TGCGCCAGCAGTGTCGGACAGGGGGCCGGGGAGCTGTTTTTT

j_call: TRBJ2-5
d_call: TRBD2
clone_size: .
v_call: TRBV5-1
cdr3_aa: CASSRTSGVQETQYF
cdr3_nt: TGCGCCAGCAGCCGGACTAGCGGGGTCCAAGAGACCCAGTACTTC

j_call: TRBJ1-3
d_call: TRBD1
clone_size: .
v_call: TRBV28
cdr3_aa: CASSLLGQIVSGNTIYF
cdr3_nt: TGTGCCAGCAGTTTATTGGGACAGATCGTGTCTGGAAACACCATATATTTT

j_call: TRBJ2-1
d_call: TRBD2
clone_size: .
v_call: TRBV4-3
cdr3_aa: CASSQLPSGRYNEQFF
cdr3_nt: TGCGCCAGCAGCCAACTGCCTAGCGGGAGATACAATGAGCAGTTCTTC

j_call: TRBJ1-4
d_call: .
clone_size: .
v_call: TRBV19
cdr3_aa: CASSIKSGDEKLFF
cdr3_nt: TGTGCCAGTAGTATTAAGTCAGGGGACGAAAAACTGTTTTTT

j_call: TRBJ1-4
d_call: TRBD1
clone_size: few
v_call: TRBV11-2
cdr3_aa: CASSFGTGDEKLFF
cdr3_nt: TGTGCCAGCAGCTTCGGGACAGGGGATGAAAAACTGTTTTTT